The rows below give T cell receptor beta chains drawn from one sample of a study of beta chain features in type 1 diabetes. Generated by immunoSEQ multiplex PCR, the TCRdb table keeps only in-frame clones and is missing some. The table shows hundreds of thousands of clones, with roughly 13% occurring only once. The sample was naive CD4+ T cells from blood. These receptor sequences come from a young man with type 1 diabetes. Each CDR3 is given with its conserved first and last residue. A D gene is named only where the DNA matches it firmly. A row's size may be missing; if present it is once, few, many or a size class.

d_gene	abundance	v_gene	j_gene	CDR3nt	CDR3aa
NA	few	TRBV6-5	TRBJ2-1	TGTGCCAGCAGTTACTCGACCGGTTACAATGAGCAGTTCTTC	CASSYSTGYNEQFF
NA	NA	TRBV14	TRBJ2-2	TGTGCCAGCAGCCAAATTAGGGGGGAGACCACCGGGGAGCTGTTTTTT	CASSQIRGETTGELFF
NA	few	TRBV30	TRBJ1-2	TGTGCCTGGAGTTATCGGATGGGGAACTATGGCTACACCTTC	CAWSYRMGNYGYTF
TRBD2	few	TRBV10-2	TRBJ2-6	TGCGCCAGCACCATAGCGGGGGCCGTCTCTGGGGCCAACGTCCTGACTTTC	CASTIAGAVSGANVLTF
NA	few	TRBV18	TRBJ2-3	TGTGCCAGCTCACCACCGCGAGCTAGCACAGATACGCAGTATTTT	CASSPPRASTDTQYF
NA	NA	TRBV6-6	TRBJ2-7	TGTGCCAGCAGTTACAGGACGGCAACCTACGAGCAGTACTTC	CASSYRTATYEQYF
NA	NA	TRBV19	TRBJ1-1	TGTGCCAGTAGCCCCGCGCCCCAGGGTTTGAACACTGAAGCTTTCTTT	CASSPAPQGLNTEAFF
TRBD1	NA	TRBV11-2	TRBJ1-2	TGTGCCAGCAGCTCCCTGACAGGGTCAAACTATGGCTACACCTTC	CASSSLTGSNYGYTF
NA	few	TRBV2	TRBJ1-1	TGTGCCAGCGGTGAGGGGATGAACACTGAAGCTTTCTTT	CASGEGMNTEAFF
NA	few	TRBV28	TRBJ2-7	TGTGCCAGCAGCCCTCGGACAGCTTACTCCTACGAGCAGTACTTC	CASSPRTAYSYEQYF
NA	few	TRBV20-1	TRBJ2-5	TGCAGTGGCGGCGGTAGGGAGACCCAGTACTTC	CSGGGRETQYF
TRBD1	NA	TRBV30	TRBJ1-5	TGTGCCTGGAGTTTCGGACAGGGTGGGAATCAGCCCCAGCATTTT	CAWSFGQGGNQPQHF
NA	NA	TRBV19	TRBJ2-3	TGTGCCAGTAGTATGGACGGGGGGCCGCAGTATTTT	CASSMDGGPQYF
NA	few	TRBV7-9	TRBJ1-1	TGTGCCAGCAGCGTTGCAGGGCTGACTGAAGCTTTCTTT	CASSVAGLTEAFF
NA	NA	TRBV5-4	TRBJ2-1	TGTGCCAGCAGCAAACCCGGACTCCAGTTTAATGAGCAGTTCTTC	CASSKPGLQFNEQFF
TRBD1	few	TRBV28	TRBJ1-5	TGTGCCAGCAGGGTAACAGGGGCCCGCAATCAGCCCCAGCATTTT	CASRVTGARNQPQHF
NA	few	TRBV11-3	TRBJ2-1	TGTGCCAGCAGCTTATTGGTAGAGAATGAGCAGTTCTTC	CASSLLVENEQFF
NA	NA	TRBV18	TRBJ2-7	TGTGCCAGCTCAGCGGACATGGACTACGAGCAGTACTTC	CASSADMDYEQYF
NA	few	TRBV30	TRBJ1-3	TGTGCCTGGGGCAGCTCTGGAAACACCATATATTTT	CAWGSSGNTIYF
TRBD1	NA	TRBV7-9	TRBJ1-5	TGTGCCAGCAGCCTATCAACCGGGACAGGGAATCAGCCCCAGCATTTT	CASSLSTGTGNQPQHF
NA	NA	TRBV4-2	TRBJ2-7	TGTGCCAGCAGCCAGGGAGGGGGAAGCTCCTACGAGCAGTACTTC	CASSQGGGSSYEQYF
TRBD2	few	TRBV6-1	TRBJ2-5	TGTGCCAGCAGTGAAGCGCTAGCGGGGGGGCTGGGCGGAGAGACCCAGTACTTC	CASSEALAGGLGGETQYF
NA	few	TRBV30	TRBJ1-5	TGTGCCTGGAGTGTGGCGGGCTCACAGCCCCAGCATTTT	CAWSVAGSQPQHF
NA	NA	TRBV7-6	TRBJ2-5	TGTGCCAGCAGCTTAGGTTTTCAGGGCCCGATTGGGACCCAGTACTTC	CASSLGFQGPIGTQYF
NA	NA	TRBV30	TRBJ2-7	TGTGCCTGGAGTGGGACAGCGAGGGACGAGCAGTACTTC	CAWSGTARDEQYF
NA	few	TRBV7-2	TRBJ2-2	TGTGCCAGCAGCTCTTACACGAACACCGGGGAGCTGTTTTTT	CASSSYTNTGELFF